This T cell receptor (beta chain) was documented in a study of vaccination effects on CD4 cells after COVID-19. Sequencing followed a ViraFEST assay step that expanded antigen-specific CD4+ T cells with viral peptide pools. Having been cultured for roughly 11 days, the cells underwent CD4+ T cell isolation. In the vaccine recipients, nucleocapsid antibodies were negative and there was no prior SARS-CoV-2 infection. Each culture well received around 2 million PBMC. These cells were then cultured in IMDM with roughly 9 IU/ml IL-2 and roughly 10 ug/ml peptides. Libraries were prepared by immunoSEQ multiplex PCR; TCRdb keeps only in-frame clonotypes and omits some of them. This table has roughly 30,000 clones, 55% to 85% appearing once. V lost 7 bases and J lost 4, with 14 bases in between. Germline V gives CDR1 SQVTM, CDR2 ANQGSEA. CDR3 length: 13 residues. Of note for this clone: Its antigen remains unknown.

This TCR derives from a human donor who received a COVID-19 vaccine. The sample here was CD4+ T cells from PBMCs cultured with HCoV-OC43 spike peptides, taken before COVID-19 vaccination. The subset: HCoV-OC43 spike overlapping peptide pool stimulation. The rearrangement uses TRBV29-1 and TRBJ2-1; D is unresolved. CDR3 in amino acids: CSALLGRYNEQFF. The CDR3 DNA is TGCAGCGCGCTCCTAGGTCGTTACAATGAGCAGTTCTTC.